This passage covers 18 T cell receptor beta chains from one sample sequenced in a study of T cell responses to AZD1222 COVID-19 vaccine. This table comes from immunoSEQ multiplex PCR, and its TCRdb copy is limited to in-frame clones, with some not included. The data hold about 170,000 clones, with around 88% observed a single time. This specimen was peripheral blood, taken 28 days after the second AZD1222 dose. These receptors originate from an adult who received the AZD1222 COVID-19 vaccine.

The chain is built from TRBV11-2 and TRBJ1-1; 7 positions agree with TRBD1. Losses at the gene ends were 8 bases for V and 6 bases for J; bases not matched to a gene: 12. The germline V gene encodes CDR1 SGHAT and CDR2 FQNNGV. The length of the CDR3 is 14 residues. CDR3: CASRAPGQGAEAFF. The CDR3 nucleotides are TGTGCCAGCCGGGCTCCCGGGCAGGGGGCTGAAGCTTTCTTT.

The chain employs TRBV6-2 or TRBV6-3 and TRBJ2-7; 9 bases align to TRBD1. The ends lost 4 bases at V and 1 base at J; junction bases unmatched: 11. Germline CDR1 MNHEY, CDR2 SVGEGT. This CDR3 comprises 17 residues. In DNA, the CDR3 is TGTGCCAGCAGTTGCACACTATCGGGACAGGGTTCCTACGAGCAGTACTTC. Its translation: CASSCTLSGQGSYEQYF.

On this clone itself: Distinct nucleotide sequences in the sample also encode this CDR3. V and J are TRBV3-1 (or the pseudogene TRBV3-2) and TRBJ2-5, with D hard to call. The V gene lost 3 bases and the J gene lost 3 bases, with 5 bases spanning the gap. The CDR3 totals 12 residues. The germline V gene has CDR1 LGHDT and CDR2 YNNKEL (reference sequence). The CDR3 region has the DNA TGTGCCAGCAGCCACAGTGAAGAGACCCAGTACTTC. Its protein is CASSHSEETQYF.

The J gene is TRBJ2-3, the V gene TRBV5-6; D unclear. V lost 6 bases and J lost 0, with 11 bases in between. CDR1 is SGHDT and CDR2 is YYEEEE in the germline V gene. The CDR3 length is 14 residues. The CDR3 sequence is CASKVRPSTDTQYF. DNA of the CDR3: TGTGCCAGCAAAGTGCGGCCTAGCACAGATACGCAGTATTTT.

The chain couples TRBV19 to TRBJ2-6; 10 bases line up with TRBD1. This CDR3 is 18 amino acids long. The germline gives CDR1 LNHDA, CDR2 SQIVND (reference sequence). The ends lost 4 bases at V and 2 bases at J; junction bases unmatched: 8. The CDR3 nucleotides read TGTGCCAGTAGTAGGTGGACAGGGGGAAGCACTGGGGCCAACGTCCTGACTTTC. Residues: CASSRWTGGSTGANVLTF.

The CDR3 coding sequence is TGTGCCAGCAGCCAAGCGCCTTATAATTCACCCCTCCACTTT. This codes for CASSQAPYNSPLHF. The genes are TRBV14 and TRBJ1-6; D not certain. CDR1 and CDR2 from the germline V gene are SGHDN and FVKESK. This CDR3 region has 14 residues. V was trimmed by 1 base and J by 4 bases, leaving 5 bases between them. Complete variable domain (other parts from reference TRBV14 and TRBJ1-6): EAGVTQFPSHSVIEKGQTVTLRCDPISGHDNLYWYRRVMGKEIKFLLHFVKESKQDESGMPNNRFLAERTGGTYSTLKVQPAELEDSGVYFCASSQAPYNSPLHFGNGTRLTVT.

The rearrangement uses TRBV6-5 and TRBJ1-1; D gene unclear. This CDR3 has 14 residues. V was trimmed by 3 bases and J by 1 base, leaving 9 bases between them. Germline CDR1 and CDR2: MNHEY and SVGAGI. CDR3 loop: CASSYQATNTEAFF. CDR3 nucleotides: TGTGCCAGCAGTTATCAGGCCACGAACACTGAAGCTTTCTTT.

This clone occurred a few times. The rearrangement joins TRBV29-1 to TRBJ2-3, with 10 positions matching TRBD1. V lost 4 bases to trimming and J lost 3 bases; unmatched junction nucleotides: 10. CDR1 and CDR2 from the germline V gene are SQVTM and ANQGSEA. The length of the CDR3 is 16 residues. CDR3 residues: CSVVATGGKTTDTQYF. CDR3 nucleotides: TGCAGCGTTGTCGCGACAGGGGGCAAGACTACAGATACGCAGTATTTT.

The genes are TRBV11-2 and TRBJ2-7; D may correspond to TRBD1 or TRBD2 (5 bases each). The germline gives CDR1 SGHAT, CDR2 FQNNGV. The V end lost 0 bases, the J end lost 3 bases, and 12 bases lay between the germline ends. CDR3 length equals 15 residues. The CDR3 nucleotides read TGTGCCAGCAGCTTAGAAGGGACCACCGGCTACGAGCAGTACTTC. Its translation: CASSLEGTTGYEQYF.

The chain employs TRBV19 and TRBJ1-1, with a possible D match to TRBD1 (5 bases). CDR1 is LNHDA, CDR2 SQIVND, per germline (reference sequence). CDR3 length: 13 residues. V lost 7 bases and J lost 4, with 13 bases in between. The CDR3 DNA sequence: TGTGCCAGTACCACTTTGAGGGGCACTGAAGCTTTCTTT. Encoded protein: CASTTLRGTEAFF.

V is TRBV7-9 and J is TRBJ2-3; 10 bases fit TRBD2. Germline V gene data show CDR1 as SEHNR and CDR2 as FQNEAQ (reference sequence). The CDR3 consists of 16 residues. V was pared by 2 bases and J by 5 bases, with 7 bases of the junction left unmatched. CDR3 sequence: CASSLRAGGSRDTQYF. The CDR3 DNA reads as TGTGCCAGCAGCTTAAGAGCGGGGGGGTCGAGAGATACGCAGTATTTT.

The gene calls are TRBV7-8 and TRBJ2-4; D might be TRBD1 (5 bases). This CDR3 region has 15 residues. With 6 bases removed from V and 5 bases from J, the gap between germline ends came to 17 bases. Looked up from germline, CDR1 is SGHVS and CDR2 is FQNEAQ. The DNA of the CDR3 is TGTGCCAGCAGAAAAGGGGCCGGTACCCAAAACATTCAGTACTTC. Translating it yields CASRKGAGTQNIQYF.

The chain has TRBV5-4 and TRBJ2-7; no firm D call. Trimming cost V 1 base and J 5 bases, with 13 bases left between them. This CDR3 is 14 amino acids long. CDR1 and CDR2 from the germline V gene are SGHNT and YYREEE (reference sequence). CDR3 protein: CASSLSVSGNEQYF. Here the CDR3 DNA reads TGTGCCAGCAGCTTGTCGGTATCGGGTAACGAGCAGTACTTC. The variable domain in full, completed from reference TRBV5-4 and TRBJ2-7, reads ETGVTQSPTHLIKTRGQQVTLRCSSQSGHNTVSWYQQALGQGPQFIFQYYREEENGRGNFPPRFSGLQFPNYSSELNVNALELDDSALYLCASSLSVSGNEQYFGPGTRLTVT.

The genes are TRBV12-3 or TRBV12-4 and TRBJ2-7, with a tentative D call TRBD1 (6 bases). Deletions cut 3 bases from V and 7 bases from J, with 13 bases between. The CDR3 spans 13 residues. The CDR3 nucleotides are TGTGCCAGCAGTTTTAACAGGGTTTTGGAGCAGTACTTC. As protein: CASSFNRVLEQYF.

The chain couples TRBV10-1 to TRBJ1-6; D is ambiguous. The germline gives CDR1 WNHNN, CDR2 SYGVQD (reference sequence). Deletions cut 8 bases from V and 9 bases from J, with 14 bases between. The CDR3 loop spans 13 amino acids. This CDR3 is CASGESWGSPLHF. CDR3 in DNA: TGCGCCAGCGGGGAGTCCTGGGGTTCACCCCTCCACTTT.

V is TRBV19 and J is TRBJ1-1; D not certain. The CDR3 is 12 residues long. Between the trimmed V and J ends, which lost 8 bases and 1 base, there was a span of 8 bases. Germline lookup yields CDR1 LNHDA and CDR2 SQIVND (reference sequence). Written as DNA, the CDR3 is TGTGCCAGTGGATACAAGAACACTGAAGCTTTCTTT. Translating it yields CASGYKNTEAFF.

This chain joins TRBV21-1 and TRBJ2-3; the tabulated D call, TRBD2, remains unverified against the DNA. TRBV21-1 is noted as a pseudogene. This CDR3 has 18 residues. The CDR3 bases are TGTGCCAGCAGCAAATCCGGCGGGAACCCAACTAGCACAGATACGCAGTATTTT. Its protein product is CASSKSGGNPTSTDTQYF.

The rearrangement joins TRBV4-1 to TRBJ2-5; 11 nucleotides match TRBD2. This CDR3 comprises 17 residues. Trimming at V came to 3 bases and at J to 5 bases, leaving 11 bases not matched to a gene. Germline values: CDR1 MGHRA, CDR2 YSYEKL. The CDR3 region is CASSHPGRLAGWETQYF. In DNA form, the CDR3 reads TGCGCCAGCAGCCACCCTGGGAGACTAGCGGGGTGGGAGACCCAGTACTTC.